This T cell receptor (beta chain) originates from a study of post-analysis software for immune sequencing data. Study-level results: Among a few TRBV segments more frequent in patients than controls were TRBV5-6, TRBV5-1 and TRBV20-1.

In this sample, this clonotype turned up a few times. Its antigen is undetermined. The CDR3 runs 14 residues. V lost 8 bases and J lost 3, with 11 bases in between. Germline assignment: CDR1 SNHLY and CDR2 FYNNEI. Unique molecular identifiers tagged the TCR beta cDNA libraries. In TCRdb, the PCR reads were re-called with MiXCR into one record per CDR3 protein. The sample lists approximately 770,000 distinct CDR3 sequences, around 46% seen once, with roughly 4.4% in the top ten. Sequenced: blood. The chain employs TRBV2 and TRBJ2-6; weak D call: TRBD2 (5 bases). The clonotype was recovered from a girl aged 10 to 17 with multiple sclerosis. The DNA for the CDR3 is TGTGCCAGCGGCCCCAGCGGTGGGGCCAACGTCCTGACTTTC. Translating it yields CASGPSGGANVLTF.